This is a list of T cell receptor beta chains from one sample in a study of T-cell memory formation after mild COVID-19. One entry per CDR3 protein results from TCRdb running MiXCR on the 5' RACE reads. The sample records about 320,000 distinct CDR3 sequences, around 15% being singletons. The sequenced sample consisted of PBMCs or a T cell subset sorted from them (not recorded which). The source of these receptors is a man younger than 35 who had mild COVID-19 (a few samples of this study predate the infection). Cell type and time point are not known. Both conserved end residues are part of each CDR3. D genes are given only for firm matches. Size tells how often a clone was seen (once, few, many) or the class of an expanded clone, and some rows leave it out.

clone size: NA; J gene: TRBJ2-5; D gene: NA; V gene: TRBV29-1; CDR3 DNA: TGCAGCGTTGGAGGATGGACTACCGCAGGGGAGACCCAGTACTTC; CDR3 protein: CSVGGWTTAGETQYF
clone size: NA; J gene: TRBJ2-5; D gene: NA; V gene: TRBV20-1; CDR3 DNA: TGCAGTGCTAGGGTAGCAGGGGAGACCCAGTACTTC; CDR3 protein: CSARVAGETQYF
clone size: NA; J gene: TRBJ2-5; D gene: NA; V gene: TRBV5-1; CDR3 DNA: TGCGCCAGCAGCTTTGTCAGTGGGGGAGTCGATCGGGAGACCCAGTACTTC; CDR3 protein: CASSFVSGGVDRETQYF
clone size: few; J gene: TRBJ2-1; D gene: TRBD2; V gene: TRBV29-1; CDR3 DNA: TGCAGCGTAACTAGCGGGGGACCTGAGCAGTTCTTC; CDR3 protein: CSVTSGGPEQFF
clone size: NA; J gene: TRBJ2-4; D gene: TRBD2; V gene: TRBV20-1; CDR3 DNA: TGCAGTGCTCCCCTAGCGGGGGTAGCCAAAAACATTCAGTACTTC; CDR3 protein: CSAPLAGVAKNIQYF
clone size: few; J gene: TRBJ1-2; D gene: NA; V gene: TRBV6-2/TRBV6-3; CDR3 DNA: TGTGCCAGCAGTTTCGGATTCAGGGTAGTAAACACCTTC; CDR3 protein: CASSFGFRVVNTF
clone size: NA; J gene: TRBJ1-2; D gene: NA; V gene: TRBV10-3; CDR3 DNA: TGTGCCATCAGTGATAGGAGCACGCTCTGGGGCTACACCTTC; CDR3 protein: CAISDRSTLWGYTF
clone size: NA; J gene: TRBJ2-2; D gene: NA; V gene: TRBV7-2; CDR3 DNA: TGTGCCAGCAGCTTCTCCCCGACGGGCTCCGGGGAGCTGTTTTTT; CDR3 protein: CASSFSPTGSGELFF
clone size: NA; J gene: TRBJ2-5; D gene: NA; V gene: TRBV20-1; CDR3 DNA: TGCAGTGCTAGAGATCCCGGCCAAGAGACCCAGTACTTC; CDR3 protein: CSARDPGQETQYF
clone size: few; J gene: TRBJ1-1; D gene: TRBD1; V gene: TRBV5-1; CDR3 DNA: TGCGCCAGCACTGGGACAGGGGGGACCACTGAAGCTTTCTTT; CDR3 protein: CASTGTGGTTEAFF
clone size: few; J gene: TRBJ1-1; D gene: NA; V gene: TRBV15; CDR3 DNA: TGTGCCACCAGCAGAGATAGTTGGGGTGAAGCTTTCTTT; CDR3 protein: CATSRDSWGEAFF
clone size: NA; J gene: TRBJ2-3; D gene: NA; V gene: TRBV5-1; CDR3 DNA: TGCGCCAGCAGAGAGAGGCAGGGCCGCGGAGATACGCAGTATTTT; CDR3 protein: CASRERQGRGDTQYF
clone size: NA; J gene: TRBJ1-1; D gene: TRBD1; V gene: TRBV29-1; CDR3 DNA: TGCAGCGCCCAGGGGGCCGGCACTGAAGCTTTCTTT; CDR3 protein: CSAQGAGTEAFF
clone size: NA; J gene: TRBJ1-2; D gene: NA; V gene: TRBV3-1; CDR3 DNA: TGTGCCAGCAGCCAGGGGGAATTTGACTATGGCTACACCTTC; CDR3 protein: CASSQGEFDYGYTF
clone size: many; J gene: TRBJ2-3; D gene: NA; V gene: TRBV7-2; CDR3 DNA: TGTGCCAGCAGCTTAGCGGCCGGGGGCACAGATACGCAGTATTTT; CDR3 protein: CASSLAAGGTDTQYF
clone size: NA; J gene: TRBJ2-2; D gene: NA; V gene: TRBV4-1; CDR3 DNA: TGCGCCAGCAGCCAGGGATCGGCCGGGGAGCTGTTTTTT; CDR3 protein: CASSQGSAGELFF
clone size: NA; J gene: TRBJ2-7; D gene: TRBD1; V gene: TRBV29-1; CDR3 DNA: TGCAGCGTTCACAGGGGTTCCTCCTACGAGCAGTACTTC; CDR3 protein: CSVHRGSSYEQYF
clone size: NA; J gene: TRBJ2-5; D gene: NA; V gene: TRBV7-2; CDR3 DNA: TGTGCCAGCAGCTCACAATCCCAGGGACTGAAAGAGACCCAGTACTTC; CDR3 protein: CASSSQSQGLKETQYF
clone size: NA; J gene: TRBJ1-2; D gene: NA; V gene: TRBV6-6; CDR3 DNA: TGTGCCAGCACCGGGGGGGTCTGGGGCTATGGCTACACCTTC; CDR3 protein: CASTGGVWGYGYTF
clone size: NA; J gene: TRBJ2-2; D gene: NA; V gene: TRBV27; CDR3 DNA: TGTGCCAGCAGTTTAGACGACCCCGGGGAGCTGTTTTTT; CDR3 protein: CASSLDDPGELFF
clone size: NA; J gene: TRBJ1-6; D gene: TRBD1; V gene: TRBV3-1; CDR3 DNA: TGTGCCAGCAGCCAACGGACAGGGGGAATTGCCTATAATTCACCCCTCCACTTT; CDR3 protein: CASSQRTGGIAYNSPLHF
clone size: few; J gene: TRBJ2-7; D gene: NA; V gene: TRBV4-3; CDR3 DNA: TGCGCCAGCAGCCAAGATCGATTCGGGGCCGGATCCTACGAGCAGTACTTC; CDR3 protein: CASSQDRFGAGSYEQYF
clone size: NA; J gene: TRBJ2-1; D gene: NA; V gene: TRBV27; CDR3 DNA: TGTGCCAGCAGGGACGGTTACAATGAGCAGTTCTTC; CDR3 protein: CASRDGYNEQFF
clone size: many; J gene: TRBJ2-3; D gene: NA; V gene: TRBV10-2; CDR3 DNA: TGCGCCAGCAGTGATTGGGGGGCCACAGATACGCAGTATTTT; CDR3 protein: CASSDWGATDTQYF